The 19 T cell receptor beta chains listed next were all sequenced from one sample in a study of T-cell reconstitution after alpha-beta-depleted transplantation in children. Unique molecular identifiers were built into the TCRbeta library. TCRdb processed the PCR reads anew with MiXCR; each CDR3 protein has one entry. The sample shows around 450,000 distinct CDR3 sequences, approximately 41% of them seen only once. The sample here was PBMCs, taken before TCRalphabeta/CD19-depleted stem cell transplant. The receptor set was obtained from a girl under 10 years old with aplastic anemia, due to receive a stem cell transplant.

A word on this clonotype: A much more abundant neighbour one base away suggests this may be a read error. The chain links TRBV12-3 or TRBV12-4 to TRBJ1-6; D remains ambiguous. The CDR3 has 12 residues. Trimming took 4 bases from V and 5 from J, leaving 3 bases between them. CDR3 DNA sequence: TGTGCCAGCAGTTGGGATAATTCACCCCTCCACTTT. This gives the protein CASSWDNSPLHF.

This clonotype appeared many times. V gene TRBV7-2 combines with J gene TRBJ2-7; TRBD2 agrees at 9 bases. J lost 4 bases, V lost 1 base, and 2 bases had no gene match. Per the germline V gene, CDR1 is SGHTA and CDR2 is FQGNSA. This CDR3 contains 14 residues. CDR3 nucleotide sequence: TGTGCCAGCAGCTTAGTAGCGGGAGAATACGAGCAGTACTTC. Amino acids: CASSLVAGEYEQYF.

This clonotype has only a few counts. The CDR3, as DNA: TGTGCCAGCAGCTCGTCGGGGGGGGTAAACGAGCAGTACTTC. Translated: CASSSSGGVNEQYF. The chain couples TRBV6-1 to TRBJ2-7; 8 bases map to TRBD2. The V gene's germline CDR1 is MNHNS and CDR2 SASEGT. This CDR3 is built from 14 residues. V lost 6 bases to trimming and J lost 5 bases; unmatched junction nucleotides: 9.

This clonotype was recorded at least ten times. The chain employs TRBV7-2 and TRBJ2-3, with TRBD2 identical over 16 bases. Germline V lookup: CDR1 SGHTA, CDR2 FQGNSA. Losses at the gene ends were 5 bases for V and 3 bases for J; bases not matched to a gene: 8. The CDR3 is 18 amino acids. The CDR3 coding sequence is TGTGCCAGCAGCATGGCGGGACTAGCGGGAGGGCCGACAGATACGCAGTATTTT. It codes for CASSMAGLAGGPTDTQYF.

The J gene is TRBJ2-5, the V gene TRBV4-2; no clear D gene. The CDR3 contains 15 residues. Germline values: CDR1 LGHNA, CDR2 YNFKEQ. V lost 0 bases and J 0 bases, leaving 8 bases between the germline ends. The CDR3 DNA reads TGTGCCAGCAGCCAAGAGTGGGCCTACCAAGAGACCCAGTACTTC. Its translation: CASSQEWAYQETQYF.

The chain has TRBV6-2 or TRBV6-3 and TRBJ2-1; D might be TRBD1 (6 bases). Germline assignment: CDR1 MNHEY and CDR2 SVGEGT. The CDR3 length is 17 residues. Trimming took off 6 bases at V and 0 bases at J, with 18 bases between the two ends. DNA of the CDR3: TGTGCCAGCAGCCGAACGTACCCGGACAGCTCCTACAATGAGCAGTTCTTC. This sequence encodes CASSRTYPDSSYNEQFF.

The chain carries TRBV28 and TRBJ2-5, with 8 bases that match TRBD2. V was clipped by 6 bases and J by 6 bases; unmatched bases: 12. The CDR3 is 15 amino acids. The germline V gene encodes CDR1 MDHEN and CDR2 SYDVKM. DNA for the CDR3: TGTGCCAGCAGACTACCCGGGACTAGAGTACAGACCCAGTACTTC. Amino acids: CASRLPGTRVQTQYF.

A few counts support this clonotype. CDR3 in amino acids: CSARPPGLALYNEQFF. The CDR3 nucleotides read TGCAGTGCTAGACCCCCGGGACTAGCGTTGTACAATGAGCAGTTCTTC. The chain has TRBV20-1 and TRBJ2-1; the match to TRBD2 covers 10 bases. The J segment lost 4 bases and the V segment lost 2 bases, leaving 8 bases of the junction unmatched. Germline CDR1 reads DFQATT; CDR2 reads SNEGSKA (reference sequence). This CDR3 is built from 16 residues.

This clonotype was counted a few times. The gene calls are TRBV20-1 and TRBJ2-3; D may be TRBD2 (7 bases). V was trimmed by 3 bases and J by 1 base, leaving 11 bases between them. CDR1 DFQATT and CDR2 SNEGSKA come from the germline V gene (reference sequence). The CDR3 has 14 amino acids. CDR3 residues: CSASRGRGTDTQYF. CDR3 nucleotides: TGCAGTGCTAGTAGGGGGAGGGGCACAGATACGCAGTATTTT.

The V and J genes are TRBV28 and TRBJ2-7; 7 bases fit TRBD1. CDR1 is MDHEN and CDR2 is SYDVKM in the germline V gene. J was trimmed by 9 bases and V by 5 bases; bases with no gene match: 16. This CDR3 spans 15 amino acids. The CDR3 spells CASSTTGTAPNGQYF. The CDR3 DNA reads TGTGCCAGCAGTACAACCGGGACAGCGCCTAATGGGCAGTACTTC.

V usage is TRBV6-5 and J usage is TRBJ2-3, with 7 bases aligning to TRBD2. With 1 base clipped from V and 3 bases from J, the junction kept 1 base outside the gene matches. The CDR3 contains 14 residues. CDR1 MNHEY and CDR2 SVGAGI come from the germline V gene. For the CDR3, the DNA is TGTGCCAGCAGTTACTTGGGGGGGACAGATACGCAGTATTTT. The encoded protein is CASSYLGGTDTQYF.

This clonotype was recorded at least ten times. The chain is built from TRBV5-1 and TRBJ1-3, with 8 positions matching TRBD1. CDR1 and CDR2 (germline): SGHRS, YFSETQ. V gave up 3 bases and J gave up 0 bases; unmatched junction bases: 8. The CDR3 loop spans 17 amino acids. The CDR3 loop is CASSSRQGPSSGNTIYF. The CDR3 DNA is TGCGCCAGCAGCTCCCGACAGGGGCCTAGCTCTGGAAACACCATATATTTT.

This clonotype has ten or more counts. The CDR3 protein is CSARVAGGLLDTQYF. CDR3 DNA sequence: TGCAGTGCTAGAGTAGCGGGAGGGCTTCTAGATACGCAGTATTTT. This chain joins TRBV20-1 and TRBJ2-3; 11 bases map to TRBD2. Trimming cost V 1 base and J 5 bases; bases outside gene matches: 5. The CDR3 totals 15 residues. CDR1 DFQATT and CDR2 SNEGSKA come from the germline V gene (reference sequence).

This clonotype was recorded many times. The genes are TRBV9 and TRBJ2-5; TRBD2 matches 7 bases. Germline trimming cut 4 bases from V and 1 base from J; bases unmatched to any gene: 7. The CDR3 extends over 15 amino acids. Germline V gives CDR1 SGDLS, CDR2 YYNGEE. The CDR3 protein is CASSLSGTTQETQYF. CDR3 DNA sequence: TGTGCCAGCAGCCTTTCCGGGACTACCCAAGAGACCCAGTACTTC.

To note about this clonotype: The junction departs from the called germline gene at one end, perhaps through a read error. The V gene is TRBV11-1, the J gene TRBJ2-1; D may be TRBD2 (6 bases). From germline, CDR1 is SGHAT and CDR2 FQDESV (reference sequence). The CDR3 covers 17 residues. CDR3 sequence (DNA): TGTGCCAGCAGCTTCCTCTCGAGCGGGTCCTTGCACAATAAGCAGTTCTTC. This encodes CASSFLSSGSLHNKQFF.

This clonotype was detected only a few times. V is TRBV29-1 and J is TRBJ2-1, with TRBD2 matching 10 bases. V lost 8 bases to trimming and J lost 4 bases; unmatched junction nucleotides: 14. Germline V gene sequence: CDR1 SQVTM, CDR2 ANQGSEA. This CDR3 has 16 residues. CDR3 coding DNA: TGCAGCTTCGGACTAGCGGACTCGAGGGCGTACAATGAGCAGTTCTTC. It specifies CSFGLADSRAYNEQFF.

A few counts support this clonotype. This chain connects TRBV7-3 to TRBJ2-3; 7 positions match TRBD2. CDR1 and CDR2 (germline): SGHTA, FQGTGA. The CDR3 totals 16 residues. Losses at the gene ends were 2 bases for V and 5 bases for J; bases not matched to a gene: 10. CDR3 sequence reads: CASSLFGGGPRDTQYF. The CDR3, as DNA: TGTGCCAGCAGCTTATTTGGGGGAGGGCCGCGAGATACGCAGTATTTT. Full variable domain (outside the CDR3, taken from reference TRBV7-3 and TRBJ2-3): GAGVSQTPSNKVTEKGKYVELRCDPISGHTALYWYRQSLGQGPEFLIYFQGTGAADDSGLPNDRFFAVRPEGSVSTLKIQRTERGDSAVYLCASSLFGGGPRDTQYFGPGTRLTVL.

On this clonotype: As the CDR3 is not closed by the conserved phenylalanine or tryptophan, this likely results from a read error. The V gene is TRBV7-2, the J gene TRBJ2-7; D not certain. The germline V gene has CDR1 SGHTA and CDR2 FQGNSA. The CDR3 has 13 amino acids. Trimming stripped 5 bases from V and 4 bases from J, with 12 bases between. CDR3 loop: CASSLRQMYEQYS. The CDR3 DNA is TGTGCCAGCAGCCTTCGGCAGATGTACGAGCAGTACTCC.

The sample holds a few counts of this clonotype. This chain joins TRBV6-1 and TRBJ2-7, with 8 bases identical to TRBD2. The V segment lost 8 bases and the J segment 5 bases; nucleotides outside the gene matches: 11. The CDR3 consists of 14 residues. Per the germline V gene, CDR1 is MNHNS and CDR2 is SASEGT. Here the CDR3 DNA reads TGTGCCAGCGAGGCGGGCGGGAGGCCCCACGAGCAGTACTTC. It translates to CASEAGGRPHEQYF.